A single T cell receptor (beta chain) is shown here with its context. The antigen is undetermined. This entry is derived from a study of T cells after yellow fever vaccination. V was clipped by 6 bases and J by 2 bases, with 14 bases between them. The germline V gene has CDR1 SEHNR and CDR2 FQNEAQ (reference sequence). There are 15 residues in the CDR3. Overall study findings and caveats: Faster peaking, at day 5 versus 15, marked a secondary response that was weaker.

For TCR, cDNA came from 5'RACE template switching, which added a universal primer site and UMIs. TCRdb re-derived calls from the 5' RACE reads in MiXCR, one entry per CDR3 protein. The sample yields under 200,000 distinct CDR3 sequences, 6% to 7.5% seen once. The specimen comprised CD4+ T cells sorted from PBMCs, sampled 5 days after the first yellow fever vaccination. The clonotype was recovered from a man younger than 35 who received the YFV17D yellow fever vaccine. The chain has TRBV7-9 and TRBJ1-3; maybe TRBD1 (5 bases). Here the CDR3 reads CASSTSRTPGNTIYF. The DNA of the CDR3 is TGTGCCAGCAGTACGAGCCGGACACCTGGAAACACCATATATTTT.